The text below deals with one T cell receptor beta chain. These data are taken from a study of blood T cell repertoires in COVID-19. For the study at large: Acute and convalescent COVID-19 samples came from the United States, Italy and Spain.

Methods used by the authors: Estimates of nucleated cell counts were drawn from the amplification of reference gene primers. Method: immunoSEQ multiplex PCR; TCRdb's copy keeps in-frame clones and lacks some. V, J and clone size are those of that table, while D and trimming were read from the DNA. The sample consists of about 300,000 clones, 75% to 95% of them appearing once. The sequence was collected from a woman aged 25 to 39 who had recovered from COVID-19. The sequencing input was PBMCs or T cells enriched from blood (not recorded which).

CDR3 nucleotides: TGTGCCAGCAGTTTCGACAGGGACAATGAAAAACTGTTTTTT. Amino acids: CASSFDRDNEKLFF. This sequence joins TRBV6-5 and TRBJ1-4; TRBD1 matches 7 bases. This CDR3 contains 14 residues. Germline CDR1 and CDR2: MNHEY and SVGAGI. The junction had 4 bases not matched to a gene; V was cut back by 4 bases and J by 5 bases.